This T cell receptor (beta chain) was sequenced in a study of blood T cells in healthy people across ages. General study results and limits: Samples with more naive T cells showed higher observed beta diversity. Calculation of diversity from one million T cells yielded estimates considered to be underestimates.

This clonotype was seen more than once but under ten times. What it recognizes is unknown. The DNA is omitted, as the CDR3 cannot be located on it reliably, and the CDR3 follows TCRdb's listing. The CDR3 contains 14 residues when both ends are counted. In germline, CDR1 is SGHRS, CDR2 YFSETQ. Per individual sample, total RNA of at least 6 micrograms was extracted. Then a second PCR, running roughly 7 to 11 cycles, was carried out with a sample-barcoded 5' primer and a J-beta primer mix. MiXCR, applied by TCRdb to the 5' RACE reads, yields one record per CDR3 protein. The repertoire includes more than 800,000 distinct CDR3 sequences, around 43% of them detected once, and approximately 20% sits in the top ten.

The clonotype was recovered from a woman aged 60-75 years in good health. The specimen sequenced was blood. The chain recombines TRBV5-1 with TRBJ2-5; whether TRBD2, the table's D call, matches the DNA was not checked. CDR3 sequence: CASSLVGSGSPKYF.